This TCR beta chain came from a study of Ad26.COV2.S vaccination and SARS-CoV-2 variants. Overall study results and limits: Vaccinated and placebo-treated recipients had similar non-spike TCR breadth.

Treatment in this sample: approximately 18 received Ad26.COV2.S at low or high dose, single or two shots; about 5 received placebo; per-sample allocation not given. Repertoires come from day 63 after the first vaccine or placebo injection. On this clone: What it binds is unknown.

Measured with immunoSEQ multiplex PCR; TCRdb has only the in-frame clones, and not every one. In the table there are 430,000 or so clones, about nine tenths of which are singletons. CDR1 is MNHNY and CDR2 is SVGAGI in the germline V gene (reference sequence). J lost 4 bases, V lost 5 bases, and 4 bases had no gene match. The CDR3 covers 15 residues. The sample consisted of peripheral blood, taken in a trial of Ad26.COV2.S vaccine versus placebo. This TCR was sampled from a person aged 18 to 65 who received the Ad26.COV2.S COVID-19 vaccine or a placebo. The chain combines TRBV6-6 with TRBJ2-1, with 11 bases lining up with TRBD2. The CDR3 region has the DNA TGTGCCAGCAGTACCGGGACTAGCGGTTACAATGAGCAGTTCTTC. Protein: CASSTGTSGYNEQFF.